Described below is a single TCR beta chain sequence and its context. Memory CD4+ cells were the fraction left after CD45RA+ naive selection. This specimen belongs to a study of shared clonotypes between healthy human individuals. Turning to the study itself: There were three CD4 naive, three CD4 memory, two CD8 naive and one CD8 memory plates per donor.

This table comes from immunoSEQ multiplex PCR, and its TCRdb copy is limited to in-frame clones, with some not included. The profile covers about 600,000 clones, with more than 95% appearing a single time and 0.057% taken by the ten largest. From germline, CDR1 is SNHLY and CDR2 FYNNEI. Trimming pared 6 bases from V and 4 bases from J, leaving 15 bases between. The CDR3 extends over 14 amino acids. The sequence derives from a woman between 25 and 40 years old in good health. The chain combines TRBV2 with TRBJ1-2, with a possible D match to TRBD1 (5 bases). The sample taken for sequencing was naive CD4+ T cells sorted from blood. The subset: CD45RA+ positively selected. The CDR3 DNA reads as TGTGCCAGCAGATTAACCGGGACTACCTATGGCTACACCTTC. Its translation: CASRLTGTTYGYTF.